The T cell receptor (beta chain) described here comes from a study of sequential checkpoint blockade in melanoma. Across the whole study: Patients were randomized 1:1 to nivolumab-then-ipilimumab or ipilimumab-then-nivolumab first-line. Both treatment sequences were followed by maintenance nivolumab.

Sample treatment: randomized to nivolumab then ipilimumab (arm A) or the reverse (arm B). Patients had received no earlier DNA-damaging chemotherapy. From thawed PBMCs, live CD3+CD8+ cells negative for CD19 and CD56 were sorted. With 6 bases removed from V and 1 base from J, the gap between germline ends came to 13 bases. CDR3 length equals 15 residues. Germline CDR1 SGHVS, CDR2 FNYEAQ. Measured with immunoSEQ multiplex PCR; TCRdb has only the in-frame clones, and not every one. The sample records 30,000 or so clones, 75% to 90% being singletons. The sequencing used CD8+ T cells sorted from blood (inferred from file names), collected from a patient given nivolumab and ipilimumab in sequence. This clonotype originated in a human donor with melanoma. The rearrangement links TRBV7-6 to TRBJ2-1, with D hard to call. The CDR3 here is CASRPEVGSYNEQFF. The CDR3 region has the DNA TGTGCCAGCAGACCCGAGGTCGGGTCCTACAATGAGCAGTTCTTC.